This record covers a single TCR beta chain. Compared with germline, one end of the junction differs, possibly owing to a read error. These data are taken from a study of identical twins. Germline-derived CDR1 and CDR2 are SQVTM and ANQGSEA. This CDR3 contains 11 residues. Addition of a universal primer site occurred through template switching, and cDNA carried unique molecular identifiers. TCRdb itself ran the 5' RACE reads through MiXCR, one entry per CDR3 protein. Counted here are hundreds of thousands of distinct CDR3 sequences, roughly a tenth occurring once; the ten biggest clones make up roughly 5%.

The genes are TRBV29-1 and TRBJ1-2; no clear D gene. The source material was memory (CD45RO+) T cells sorted from blood. The TCR originated in a woman aged 18-29 years in good health. The CDR3 bases are TGTATTTCCGGGAAAGCCTATGGCTACACCTTC. Translating gives CISGKAYGYTF.